These T cell receptor beta chains were read from a single sample in a study of blood T cell repertoires in COVID-19. Clones were read by immunoSEQ multiplex PCR, and TCRdb kept only the in-frame ones, dropping some. Of some 400,000 clones in the sample, roughly 80% were seen once. Specimen: peripheral blood. The receptors derive from a human donor with acute or convalescent COVID-19. The donor label of this sample is uncertain. The CDR3 runs from the conserved cysteine through the conserved F or W. Each record gives: J gene, V gene, clone size, CDR3 length, D gene, CDR3 DNA, CDR3 protein. The D gene is left open where the match is weak. Expanded clones are given a class, and other clones once, few, many or no size at all.

TRBJ1-5 | TRBV2 | few | 16 | TRBD1 | TGTGCCAGCAGAGATGGACAGGGGTATGGCAATCAGCCCCAGCATTTT | CASRDGQGYGNQPQHF
TRBJ2-7 | TRBV11-2 | NA | 14 | TRBD1 | TGTGCCAGCAGCTTAGGGACAGGGACCTACGAGCAGTACTTC | CASSLGTGTYEQYF
TRBJ2-7 | TRBV5-6 | NA | 17 | NA | TGTGCCAGCAGCTCAAAAGCGTTACTCTCAACCTCCTACGAGCAGTACTTC | CASSSKALLSTSYEQYF
TRBJ1-1 | TRBV28 | NA | 14 | TRBD1 | TGTGCCAGCACCCAGGGGGGGACAGGGCCTGAAGCTTTCTTT | CASTQGGTGPEAFF
TRBJ1-1 | TRBV19 | NA | 15 | TRBD1 | TGTGCCAGTAGTATAGACGGAGGACAGGGCACTGAAGCTTTCTTT | CASSIDGGQGTEAFF
TRBJ1-1 | TRBV6-5 | NA | 15 | NA | TGTGCCAGCTACTCCCAGGCCAGCCCAAACACTGAAGCTTTCTTT | CASYSQASPNTEAFF
TRBJ1-2 | TRBV11-2 | NA | 15 | NA | TGTGCCAGCAGCTTAGATCTCGGACAATCCCACATCGGCACCTTC | CASSLDLGQSHIGTF
TRBJ1-2 | TRBV19 | NA | 13 | TRBD1 | TGTGCCAGTCTCAAACAGGGGGCTGTTGGCTACACCTTC | CASLKQGAVGYTF
TRBJ2-1 | TRBV7-9 | once | 15 | TRBD2 | TGTGCCAGCAGCTTAGACGGGCTAGCGGGGAATGAGCAGTTCTTC | CASSLDGLAGNEQFF
TRBJ1-3 | TRBV7-9 | NA | 17 | NA | TGTGCCAGCAGCCGAAGAGGGGGTAGCGGGGCAAGTAACACCATATATTTT | CASSRRGGSGASNTIYF
TRBJ2-3 | TRBV10-2 | NA | 16 | TRBD1 | TGCGCCAGCAGTCCTGACAGGGTTGCGCCCACAGATACGCAGTATTTT | CASSPDRVAPTDTQYF
TRBJ2-5 | TRBV29-1 | once | 13 | NA | TGCAGCGCCCCACACAGGGTTGGAGAGACCCAGTACTTC | CSAPHRVGETQYF
TRBJ2-5 | TRBV6-5 | NA | 15 | NA | TGTGCCAGCAGTTACTCGGCAAACAAGCAAGAGACCCAGTACTTC | CASSYSANKQETQYF
TRBJ2-1 | TRBV27 | NA | 14 | TRBD2 | TGTGCCAGCCGAGCGGGGAGCTCCTACAATGAGCAGTTCTTC | CASRAGSSYNEQFF
TRBJ1-5 | TRBV2 | NA | 16 | NA | TGTGCCAGCAGTGAGGGCGGGAAGGTAGGCAATCAGCCCCAGCATTTT | CASSEGGKVGNQPQHF
TRBJ1-6 | TRBV18 | NA | 15 | TRBD1 | TGTGCCAGCTCTCCAGACAGGGGAAATAATTCACCCCTCCACTTT | CASSPDRGNNSPLHF
TRBJ1-1 | TRBV30 | NA | 13 | NA | TGTGCCTGGAGTGATACAGGGAGTACTGAAGCTTTCTTT | CAWSDTGSTEAFF
TRBJ1-4 | TRBV18 | once | 13 | TRBD1 | TGTGCCAGCACGGACAGGGTTGGTGAAAAACTGTTTTTT | CASTDRVGEKLFF
TRBJ1-2 | TRBV27 | NA | 14 | TRBD1 | TGTGCCAGCAGGTCAAGACAGGGAAACTATGGCTACACCTTC | CASRSRQGNYGYTF
TRBJ2-1 | TRBV9 | NA | 15 | TRBD2 | TGTGCCAGCAGCGTTTTACCGGGACTATACAATGAGCAGTTCTTC | CASSVLPGLYNEQFF
TRBJ1-1 | TRBV7-8 | NA | 12 | TRBD1 | TGTGCCAGCAGCCAGGACAGGCATGAAGCTTTCTTT | CASSQDRHEAFF
TRBJ2-6 | TRBV18 | NA | 16 | NA | TGTGCCAGCTCACCGGACAGCCTCCCAGGGGCCAACGTCCTGACTTTC | CASSPDSLPGANVLTF
TRBJ1-1 | TRBV28 | NA | 15 | NA | TGTGCCAGCAGCCCGACTGGGGGGGGCAGTACTGAAGCTTTCTTT | CASSPTGGGSTEAFF
TRBJ1-4 | TRBV5-1 | few | 14 | NA | TGCGCCAGCAGCTCCCGACAGCTTAATGAAAAACTGTTTTTT | CASSSRQLNEKLFF
TRBJ1-1 | TRBV10-1 | NA | 14 | TRBD1 | TGCGCCAGCAGCAAGACAGGGTTTAATTCTGAAGCTTTCTTT | CASSKTGFNSEAFF